The rows below give T cell receptor beta chains drawn from one sample of a study of early T cells in non-severe SARS-CoV-2 infection. TCRdb redid the calling of the 5' RACE reads with MiXCR, one entry per CDR3 protein. The table records tens of thousands of distinct CDR3 sequences, roughly 10% of them present only once. The sample was whole blood. These receptors all come from an adult who was a healthcare worker with PCR-confirmed SARS-CoV-2 infection or an uninfected control (not recorded which). Both conserved end residues are part of each CDR3. A D gene is named only where the DNA matches it firmly. Not every row has a clone size; where given, it reads once, few, many or a size class.

j_call clone_size v_call d_call cdr3_nt cdr3_aa
TRBJ2-7 many TRBV5-1 TRBD2 TGCGCCAGCAGCTTTAGCGGGATAATCTACGAGCAGTACTTC CASSFSGIIYEQYF
TRBJ1-1 few TRBV7-3 - TGTGCCAGCAGCTTAACCCCGGCGTACACTGAAGCTTTCTTT CASSLTPAYTEAFF
TRBJ2-7 many TRBV6-6 TRBD2 TGTGCCAGCAGTACGACTAGCGGGAGCTTCAACGAGCAGTACTTC CASSTTSGSFNEQYF
TRBJ2-3 many TRBV6-2/TRBV6-3 TRBD2 TGTGCCAGCAGTTCGGGACTAGCGGGAGGCCTTTCAACGCAGTATTTT CASSSGLAGGLSTQYF
TRBJ2-7 many TRBV6-5 - TGTGCCAGCAGTTACTCGATAGGCTCGGGCGAGCAGTACTTC CASSYSIGSGEQYF
TRBJ1-5 many TRBV7-9 - TGTGCCAGCAGCTTAGCGGGGGCAGGGCTGAGCAATCAGCCCCAGCATTTT CASSLAGAGLSNQPQHF
TRBJ2-2 - TRBV2 TRBD2 TGTGCCAGCAGACCACTAGCGGGAGCCACCGGGGAGCTGTTTTTT CASRPLAGATGELFF
TRBJ2-2 many TRBV20-1 TRBD2 TGCAGTGCTAGACAGACGGCGGGAGGGCCTGGGGAGCTGTTTTTT CSARQTAGGPGELFF
TRBJ2-1 - TRBV29-1 - TGCAGCGTTGCGGTTCCTGGACGAGAGTCAAGAGAGCAGTTCTTC CSVAVPGRESREQFF
TRBJ2-7 - TRBV10-3 TRBD2 TGTGCCATCAGTGAGTCATATTCTTCGGGACTAGAACAGTACTTC CAISESYSSGLEQYF
TRBJ2-2 many TRBV15 TRBD2 TGTGCCACCAGCAGAGGAGCGGGAGGGACTAACACCGGGGAGCTGTTTTTT CATSRGAGGTNTGELFF
TRBJ2-3 many TRBV6-5 TRBD1 TGTGCCAGCAGTGCCCCCGGGACAGCTACAGATACGCAGTATTTT CASSAPGTATDTQYF
TRBJ1-2 - TRBV29-1 TRBD1 TGCAGCGTTGATCGACAGGGAAACTATGGCTACACCTTC CSVDRQGNYGYTF
TRBJ2-7 many TRBV4-3 TRBD1 TGCGCCAGCAGCCAAGGGGGACAGCCTCTCTACGAGCAGTACTTC CASSQGGQPLYEQYF
TRBJ1-1 few TRBV3-1 - TGTGCCAGCAGCCTATTACTAGGAGGTAACACTGAAGCTTTCTTT CASSLLLGGNTEAFF
TRBJ2-1 - TRBV11-2 - TGTGCCAGCAGCTTAGTCGGCCAGGAAGGCGATGAGCAGTTCTTC CASSLVGQEGDEQFF
TRBJ2-3 many TRBV11-3 - TGTGCCAGCAGCTCTCGCTCGGGAGGCACAGATACGCAGTATTTT CASSSRSGGTDTQYF
TRBJ1-2 many TRBV29-1 - TGCAGCCTTAGGGACATCAACTATGGCTACACCTTC CSLRDINYGYTF
TRBJ2-7 many TRBV18 TRBD1 TGTGCCAGCTCATACGGGACAGGACAAGAGCAGTACTTC CASSYGTGQEQYF
TRBJ2-7 - TRBV7-9 - TGTGCCAGCAGCTTAGCGTCTGGGACCGAGCAGTACTTC CASSLASGTEQYF
TRBJ2-1 - TRBV18 TRBD1 TGTGCCAGCACCAGGGACAGGGGAGGCAATGAGCAGTTCTTC CASTRDRGGNEQFF
TRBJ2-3 many TRBV2 - TGTGCCGATGACCCGGGCGGGCCCAGCACAGATACGCAGTATTTT CADDPGGPSTDTQYF
TRBJ2-5 many TRBV20-1 - TGCAGTGCTAGTCAGGTTGCGCCCCAAGAGACCCAGTACTTC CSASQVAPQETQYF
TRBJ1-1 few TRBV29-1 - TGCAGCGCTCATAGAGGGGTAAACACTGAAGCTTTCTTT CSAHRGVNTEAFF
TRBJ1-1 many TRBV9 TRBD1 TGTGCCAGCAGCCCTTACAGGGGGTACGACATGAACACTGAAGCTTTCTTT CASSPYRGYDMNTEAFF
TRBJ1-6 few TRBV10-3 - TGTGCCATCAGTGGAGGTGACGTAGTCTTTAATTCACCCCTCCACTTT CAISGGDVVFNSPLHF
TRBJ2-1 - TRBV11-3 - TGTGCCAGCAGCTTTGATACCTTGAATGAGCAGTTCTTC CASSFDTLNEQFF
TRBJ2-1 many TRBV27 TRBD1 TGTGCCAGCAGTCCACCACGACAGGGTCAAACGTACAATGAGCAGTTCTTC CASSPPRQGQTYNEQFF
TRBJ1-1 many TRBV11-2 - TGTGCCAGCAGCTTCGGCGTCGGGGGCGAGGGGACTGAAGCTTTCTTT CASSFGVGGEGTEAFF